The clone carrying this T cell receptor (beta chain) was picked up one time. No antigen is known for it. The data were taken from a study of radiotherapy plus CTLA-4 blockade in lung cancer. Sequencing used immunoSEQ multiplex PCR; TCRdb keeps in-frame clones, though not all of them. The sample carries more than 9,500 clones, about 88% recorded once. The study, taken as a whole, reports: TCR clones of tumor origin grew in blood after radiotherapy plus ipilimumab.

This CDR3 contains 13 residues. Germline V gene data show CDR1 as SGHTS and CDR2 as YDEGEE. Deletions cut 5 bases from V and 2 bases from J, with 5 bases between. The clonotype comes from a human donor with non-small cell lung cancer that progressed on radiotherapy plus ipilimumab. The chain employs TRBV5-8 and TRBJ1-6; D not resolved. The sample in question was peripheral blood, obtained from a patient treated with radiotherapy plus ipilimumab. The CDR3 here is CASRPAYNSPLHF. CDR3 bases: TGTGCCAGCAGGCCAGCCTATAATTCACCCCTCCACTTT.